The present T cell receptor (beta chain) was sequenced within a study of blood T cell repertoires in COVID-19. Some clones are missing from TCRdb's copy, which holds only in-frame ones; the method was immunoSEQ multiplex PCR. The sample records 56,000 or so clones, 84% being singletons. With 3 bases clipped from V and 5 bases from J, the junction kept 8 bases outside the gene matches. Germline V gene data show CDR1 as KGHSH and CDR2 as LQKENI. The length of the CDR3 is 17 residues. The chain combines TRBV18 with TRBJ2-1, with 12 bases fitting TRBD2. Material for sequencing was peripheral blood. This TCR was recovered from a woman of 80 years or more with acute or convalescent COVID-19. CDR3 sequence: CASSPKTSGGSNNEQFF. The CDR3 DNA follows: TGTGCCAGCTCACCGAAAACTAGCGGGGGGTCCAACAATGAGCAGTTCTTC.